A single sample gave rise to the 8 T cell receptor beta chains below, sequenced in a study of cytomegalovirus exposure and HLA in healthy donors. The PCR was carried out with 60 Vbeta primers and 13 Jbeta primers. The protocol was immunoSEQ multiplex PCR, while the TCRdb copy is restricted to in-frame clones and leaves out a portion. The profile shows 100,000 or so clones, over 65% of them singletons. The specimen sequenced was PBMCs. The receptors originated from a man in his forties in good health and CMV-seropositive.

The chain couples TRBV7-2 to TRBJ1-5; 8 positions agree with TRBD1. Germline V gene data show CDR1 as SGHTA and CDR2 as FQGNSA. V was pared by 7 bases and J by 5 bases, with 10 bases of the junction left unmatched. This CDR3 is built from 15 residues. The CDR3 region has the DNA TGTGCCAGCACCTCAGGGGGCAGGTCCGATCAGCCCCAGCATTTT. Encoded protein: CASTSGGRSDQPQHF.

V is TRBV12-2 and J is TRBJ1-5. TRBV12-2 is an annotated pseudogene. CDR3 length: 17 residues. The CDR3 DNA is TGTGCAAGTCGCTTAGCGCTTGACGGGGATAGCAATCAGCCCCAGCATTTT. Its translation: CASRLALDGDSNQPQHF.

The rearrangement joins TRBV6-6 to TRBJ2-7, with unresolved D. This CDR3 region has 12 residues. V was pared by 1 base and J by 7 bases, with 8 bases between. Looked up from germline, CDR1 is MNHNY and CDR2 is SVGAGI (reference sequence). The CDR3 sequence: CASSYYSGEQYF. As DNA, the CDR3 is TGTGCCAGCAGTTACTACTCCGGGGAGCAGTACTTC.

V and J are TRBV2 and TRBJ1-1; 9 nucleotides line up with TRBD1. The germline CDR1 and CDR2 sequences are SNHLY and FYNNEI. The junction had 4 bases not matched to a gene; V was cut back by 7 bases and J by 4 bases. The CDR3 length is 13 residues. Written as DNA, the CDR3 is TGTGCCAGCAAGGGACAGGGCGGCACTGAAGCTTTCTTT. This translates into CASKGQGGTEAFF.

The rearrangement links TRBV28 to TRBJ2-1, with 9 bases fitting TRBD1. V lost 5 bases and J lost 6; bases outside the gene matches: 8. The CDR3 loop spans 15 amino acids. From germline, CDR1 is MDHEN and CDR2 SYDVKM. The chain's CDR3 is CASSPSRQGGNEQFF. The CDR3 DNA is TGTGCCAGCAGTCCCTCGCGACAGGGGGGCAATGAGCAGTTCTTC.

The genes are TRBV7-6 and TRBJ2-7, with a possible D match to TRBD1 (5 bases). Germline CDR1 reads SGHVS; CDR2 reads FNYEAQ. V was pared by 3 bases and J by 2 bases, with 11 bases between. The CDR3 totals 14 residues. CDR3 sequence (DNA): TGTGCCAGCAGCTTCTCGGACACCGCCTACGAGCAGTACTTC. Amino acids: CASSFSDTAYEQYF. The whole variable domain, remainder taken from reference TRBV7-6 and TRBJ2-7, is GAGVSQSPRYKVTKRGQDVALRCDPISGHVSLYWYRQALGQGPEFLTYFNYEAQQDKSGLPNDRFSAERPEGSISTLTIQRTEQRDSAMYRCASSFSDTAYEQYFGPGTRLTVT.

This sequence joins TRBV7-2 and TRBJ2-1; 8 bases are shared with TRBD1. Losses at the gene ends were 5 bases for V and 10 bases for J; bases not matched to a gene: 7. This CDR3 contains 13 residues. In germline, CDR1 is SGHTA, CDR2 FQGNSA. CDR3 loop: CASSPGTGREQFF. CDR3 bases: TGTGCCAGCAGCCCCGGGACAGGCAGGGAGCAGTTCTTC.

CDR3 residues: CATSRSRTGSKTEAFF. The CDR3 DNA reads as TGTGCCACCAGCAGATCTAGGACAGGGTCGAAAACTGAAGCTTTCTTT. The V call is TRBV15, the J call TRBJ1-1; 8 bases line up with TRBD1. The trim removed 2 bases at V and 5 bases at J, leaving 10 bases unmatched. This CDR3 is 16 amino acids long. CDR1 LNHNV and CDR2 YYDKDF come from the germline V gene (reference sequence).